This TCR beta chain was recorded in a study of T cell responses to AZD1222 COVID-19 vaccine. Points from the study as a whole: In a largely white British group with more females than males, clonal diversity was possibly underestimated. Close to half of all spike-specific TCRs reportedly target regions of the variants that are unmutated. No repertoire was sampled before or during the peak T cell response, only after it.

Generated by immunoSEQ multiplex PCR, the TCRdb table keeps only in-frame clones and is missing some. The top ten clones hold approximately 13% of a sample with around 76,000 clones, roughly 81% of them seen once. This clone was picked up one time. Its cognate antigen is unknown. The source of this sequence is an adult in good health. The specimen was peripheral blood, collected on day 0 of AZD1222 vaccination.

The CDR3 nucleotides are TGTGCCAGCAGCTATGATAAACAGGGGGTGACCTCTACGCCGCAAGAGACCCAGTACTTC. Translated, it gives CASSYDKQGVTSTPQETQYF. The chain is built from TRBV7-8 and TRBJ2-5, with 8 bases aligning to TRBD1. Germline CDR1 SGHVS, CDR2 FQNEAQ. This CDR3 region has 20 residues. J lost 2 bases, V lost 4 bases, and 21 bases had no gene match.